In its sample, the clone carrying this T cell receptor beta chain was seen many times. Its antigen is undetermined. Unique molecular identifiers were built into the TCRbeta library. TCRdb reanalysed the PCR reads using MiXCR and keeps one entry per CDR3 protein. The table has about 340,000 distinct CDR3 sequences, roughly 17% seen once; the top ten hold approximately 38%. The data are from a study of T-cell reconstitution after alpha-beta-depleted transplantation in children. Study findings and constraints: Most T-cell counts and diversity one year after the transplant came from T cells that were newly produced. The study reportedly traced alpha-beta T cells about two months after transplant to several hundred expanded graft clones. Surviving recipient T cells and intrathymic progenitors accounted for some patients' high TCRbeta diversity at day 60.

After removal of 4 bases from V and 1 base from J, the junction contained 4 bases not matched to a gene. Germline CDR1 reads KGHDR; CDR2 reads SFDVKD. The length of the CDR3 is 15 residues. The chain has TRBV24-1 and TRBJ2-5; the match to TRBD2 covers 8 bases. This receptor was obtained from a male patient between 2 and 10 years old who had a stem cell transplant for acute lymphoblastic leukemia, so the T cells may come from the graft donor. The source was PBMCs, mostly from graft donor cells, collected 360 days after TCRalphabeta/CD19-depleted stem cell transplant. CDR3 protein: CATSEGGLAQETQYF. CDR3 nucleotide sequence: TGTGCCACCAGTGAGGGCGGACTAGCCCAAGAGACCCAGTACTTC.